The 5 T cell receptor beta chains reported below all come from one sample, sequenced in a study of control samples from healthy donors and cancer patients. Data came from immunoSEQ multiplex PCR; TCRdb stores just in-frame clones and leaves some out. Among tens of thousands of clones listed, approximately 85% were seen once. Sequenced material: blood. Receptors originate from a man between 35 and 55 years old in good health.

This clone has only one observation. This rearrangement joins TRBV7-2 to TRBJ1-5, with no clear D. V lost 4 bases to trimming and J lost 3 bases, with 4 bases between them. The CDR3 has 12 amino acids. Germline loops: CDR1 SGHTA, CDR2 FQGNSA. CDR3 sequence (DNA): TGTGCCAGCAGCTCGGCCAATCAGCCCCAGCATTTT. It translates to CASSSANQPQHF.

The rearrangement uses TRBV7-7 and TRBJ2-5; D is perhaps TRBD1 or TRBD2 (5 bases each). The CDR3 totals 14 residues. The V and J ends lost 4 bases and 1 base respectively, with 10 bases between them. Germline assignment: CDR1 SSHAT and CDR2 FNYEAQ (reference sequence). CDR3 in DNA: TGTGCCAGCAGCTCAGGGACGGGCCAAGAGACCCAGTACTTC. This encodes CASSSGTGQETQYF.

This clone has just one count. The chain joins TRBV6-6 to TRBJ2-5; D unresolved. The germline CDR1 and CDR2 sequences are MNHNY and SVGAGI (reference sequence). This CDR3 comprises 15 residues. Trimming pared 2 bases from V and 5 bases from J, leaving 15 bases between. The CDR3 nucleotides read TGTGCCAGCAGTTACCCCCCAACCACAATGGAGACCCAGTACTTC. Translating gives CASSYPPTTMETQYF.

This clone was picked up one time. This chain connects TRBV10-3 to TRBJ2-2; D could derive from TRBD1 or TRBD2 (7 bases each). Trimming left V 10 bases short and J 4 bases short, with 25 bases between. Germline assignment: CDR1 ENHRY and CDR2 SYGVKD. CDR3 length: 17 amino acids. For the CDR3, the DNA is TGTGCCACGTCCTCCTTGGGGGGAGGGGGCATCACCGGGGAGCTGTTTTTT. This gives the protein CATSSLGGGGITGELFF.

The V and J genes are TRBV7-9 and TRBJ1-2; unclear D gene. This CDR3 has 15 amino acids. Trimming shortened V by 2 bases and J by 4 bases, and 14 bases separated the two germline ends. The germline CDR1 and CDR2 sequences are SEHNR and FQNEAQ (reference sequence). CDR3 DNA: TGTGCCAGCAGCTTAAGCTTGGACCGATCCTATGGCTACACCTTC. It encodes CASSLSLDRSYGYTF.